The sequence of this T cell receptor beta chain was determined in a study of PD-1 blockade in classical Hodgkin lymphoma. Notes on the study in general: Patients who responded completely had about the same baseline diversity as newly diagnosed patients. Baseline TCR diversity was reportedly lower in newly diagnosed patients than in healthy donors. It was reported as lower still in relapsed/refractory patients. Nivolumab initiation under 1 year post-ASCT meant exclusion. Causes of the repertoire differences remain undefined, possibly disease activity or prior therapy.

V lost 3 bases and J lost 9, with 9 bases in between. In germline, CDR1 is LGHNT, CDR2 FRNRAP. The CDR3 is 12 residues long. Assay: immunoSEQ multiplex PCR; the TCRdb copy retains only in-frame clones and omits some. This sample has 100,000 or so clones; approximately 90% occur once, and the top ten carry under 8.5%. Concerning this clone: Its matching antigen is unknown.

Every patient relapsed after autologous stem cell transplantation, and brentuximab vedotin exposure varied. This chain uses TRBV12-5 with TRBJ2-1, with D tentatively TRBD1 or TRBD2 (5 bases each). This specimen consisted of peripheral blood mononuclear cells (PBMCs), obtained before the second cycle of nivolumab. The receptor was isolated from a human donor with classical Hodgkin lymphoma. The CDR3 spells CASGFPGREQFF. The CDR3 DNA is TGTGCTAGTGGTTTCCCGGGACGTGAGCAGTTCTTC.